The rows below give T cell receptor beta chains drawn from one sample of a study of monozygotic twins with inflammatory bowel disease. TCRdb derives one entry per CDR3 protein from the 5' RACE reads, leaving out DNA. This listing includes around 400,000 distinct CDR3 sequences. The sample was blood. These receptors originate from a human donor with ulcerative colitis or Crohn's disease, or a healthy co-twin of an affected twin (not recorded which). Each CDR3 is given with its conserved first and last residue.

v_call: TRBV6-5
j_call: TRBJ2-1
cdr3_aa: CASSYSITRGSGYEQFF

v_call: TRBV9
j_call: TRBJ2-7
cdr3_aa: CASSLYRDRDNEQYF

v_call: TRBV7-9
j_call: TRBJ1-1
cdr3_aa: CASSPNPLNTEAFF

v_call: TRBV4-3
j_call: TRBJ2-2
cdr3_aa: CASSQDFRSGGELFF

v_call: TRBV3-1
j_call: TRBJ1-3
cdr3_aa: CASSRTRDFSGNTIYF

v_call: TRBV12-3/TRBV12-4
j_call: TRBJ2-5
cdr3_aa: CASSLAGVKTQYF

v_call: TRBV5-5
j_call: TRBJ2-5
cdr3_aa: CASSLEGLAAETQYF

v_call: TRBV6-5
j_call: TRBJ1-6
cdr3_aa: CASSSPGSRRDSPLHF

v_call: TRBV9
j_call: TRBJ2-7
cdr3_aa: CASSVGGAGAPEQYF

v_call: TRBV7-9
j_call: TRBJ2-7
cdr3_aa: CASSIGEPLYEQYF

v_call: TRBV27
j_call: TRBJ2-1
cdr3_aa: CASSTWGAGEGSGPYNEQFF

v_call: TRBV11-1
j_call: TRBJ2-2
cdr3_aa: CASSSPRGSHANTGELFF

v_call: TRBV5-4
j_call: TRBJ1-6
cdr3_aa: CASSSQGRSPLHF

v_call: TRBV7-2
j_call: TRBJ2-7
cdr3_aa: CASSVSWESSYEQYF

v_call: TRBV28
j_call: TRBJ2-7
cdr3_aa: CASSQTSGGLSYEQYF

v_call: TRBV18
j_call: TRBJ2-7
cdr3_aa: CASSSGLAATYEQYF

v_call: TRBV3-1
j_call: TRBJ1-2
cdr3_aa: CASSQEGTSYGYTF

v_call: TRBV6-1
j_call: TRBJ2-1
cdr3_aa: CASSPGTGSLGEQFF

v_call: TRBV2
j_call: TRBJ1-4
cdr3_aa: CASSFDRAGTNEKLFF

v_call: TRBV2
j_call: TRBJ2-7
cdr3_aa: CASSRLFDEQYF

v_call: TRBV11-2
j_call: TRBJ2-3
cdr3_aa: CASSFIRGDTQYF

v_call: TRBV14
j_call: TRBJ1-4
cdr3_aa: CASSQVPVVEKLFF

v_call: TRBV5-5
j_call: TRBJ1-2
cdr3_aa: CASRLPGTGAVYGYTF

v_call: TRBV9
j_call: TRBJ2-7
cdr3_aa: CASSAGLAGVSHEQYF

v_call: TRBV2
j_call: TRBJ2-1
cdr3_aa: CASSEARARGEQFF

v_call: TRBV5-4
j_call: TRBJ2-5
cdr3_aa: CASSSIFGTGGEETQYF

v_call: TRBV18
j_call: TRBJ1-2
cdr3_aa: CASSLLSEAGYTF

v_call: TRBV20-1
j_call: TRBJ2-5
cdr3_aa: CSARKEVIVAQYF

v_call: TRBV10-3
j_call: TRBJ2-1
cdr3_aa: CAISELRGGDPNEQFF

v_call: TRBV5-4
j_call: TRBJ1-1
cdr3_aa: CASSTGQGDKRTEAFF

v_call: TRBV7-9
j_call: TRBJ2-1
cdr3_aa: CASSLATQGARDEQFF

v_call: TRBV20-1
j_call: TRBJ2-7
cdr3_aa: CSARDTRQVSYEQYF

v_call: TRBV7-3
j_call: TRBJ2-1
cdr3_aa: CASSGPSGRGVWNEQFF

v_call: TRBV20-1
j_call: TRBJ1-5
cdr3_aa: CSARVPPGRGGQPQHF

v_call: TRBV7-9
j_call: TRBJ2-7
cdr3_aa: CASSSQNRPTNSYEQYF

v_call: TRBV11-2
j_call: TRBJ2-7
cdr3_aa: CASSLVAEPYEQYF

v_call: TRBV21-1
j_call: TRBJ2-1
cdr3_aa: CASSSRDPDNEQFF

v_call: TRBV7-6
j_call: TRBJ2-3
cdr3_aa: CASSLGGRVTSFHATDTQYF

v_call: TRBV27
j_call: TRBJ2-7
cdr3_aa: CASRGTTPYEQYF

v_call: TRBV29-1
j_call: TRBJ1-2
cdr3_aa: CSVGAGGNPWYGYTF

v_call: TRBV5-1
j_call: TRBJ2-2
cdr3_aa: CASREVTGELFF

v_call: TRBV5-4
j_call: TRBJ2-7
cdr3_aa: CASSPRDGTYEQYF

v_call: TRBV20-1
j_call: TRBJ1-1
cdr3_aa: CSARDDQYYTQAFF

v_call: TRBV20-1
j_call: TRBJ2-7
cdr3_aa: CSARVPGPYEQYF

v_call: TRBV12-3/TRBV12-4
j_call: TRBJ1-1
cdr3_aa: CASSRRQGLTEAFF

v_call: TRBV6-2/TRBV6-3
j_call: TRBJ1-5
cdr3_aa: CASTPKGTGGNQPQHF